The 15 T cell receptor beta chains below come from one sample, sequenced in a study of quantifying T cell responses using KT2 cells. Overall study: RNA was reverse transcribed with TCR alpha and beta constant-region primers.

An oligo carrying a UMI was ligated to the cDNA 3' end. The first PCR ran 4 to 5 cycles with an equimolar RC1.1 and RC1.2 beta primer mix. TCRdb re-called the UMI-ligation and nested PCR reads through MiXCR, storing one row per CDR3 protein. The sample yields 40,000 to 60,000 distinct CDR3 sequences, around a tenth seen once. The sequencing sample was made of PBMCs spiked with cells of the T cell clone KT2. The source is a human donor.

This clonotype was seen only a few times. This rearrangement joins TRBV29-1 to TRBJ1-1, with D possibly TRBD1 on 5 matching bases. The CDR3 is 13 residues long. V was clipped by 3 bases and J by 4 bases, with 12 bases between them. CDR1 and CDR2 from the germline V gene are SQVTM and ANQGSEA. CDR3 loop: CSVDRGGSTEAFF. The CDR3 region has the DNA TGCAGCGTTGATAGGGGTGGGAGCACTGAAGCTTTCTTT.

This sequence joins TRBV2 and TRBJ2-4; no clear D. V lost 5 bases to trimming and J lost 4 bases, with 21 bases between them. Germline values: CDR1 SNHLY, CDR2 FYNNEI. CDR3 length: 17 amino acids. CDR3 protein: CASSPDYSSMGKNIQYF. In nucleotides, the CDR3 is TGTGCCAGCAGTCCTGATTATTCCTCGATGGGGAAAAACATTCAGTACTTC.

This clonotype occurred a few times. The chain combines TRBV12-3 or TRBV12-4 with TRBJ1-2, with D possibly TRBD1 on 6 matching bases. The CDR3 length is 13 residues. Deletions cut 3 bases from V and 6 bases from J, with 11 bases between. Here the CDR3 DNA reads TGTGCCAGCAGTTTTATGGGGGCGAATGGCTACACCTTC. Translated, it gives CASSFMGANGYTF.

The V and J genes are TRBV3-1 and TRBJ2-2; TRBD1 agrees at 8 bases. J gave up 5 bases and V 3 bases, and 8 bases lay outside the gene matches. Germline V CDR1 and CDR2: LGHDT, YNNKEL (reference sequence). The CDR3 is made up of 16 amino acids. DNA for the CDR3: TGTGCCAGCAGCCACTACGGGACAGGTGAAACCGGGGAGCTGTTTTTT. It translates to CASSHYGTGETGELFF.

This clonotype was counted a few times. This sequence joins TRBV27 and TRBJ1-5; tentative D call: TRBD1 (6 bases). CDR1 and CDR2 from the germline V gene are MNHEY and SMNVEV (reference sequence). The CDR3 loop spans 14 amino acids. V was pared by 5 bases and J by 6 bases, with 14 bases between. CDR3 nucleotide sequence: TGTGCCAGCAGTCCCGGGGGGCGCGCTCAGCCCCAGCATTTT. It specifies CASSPGGRAQPQHF.

The CDR3 DNA follows: TGCAGTGCTGATGAAGGGTTGAACACTGAAGCTTTCTTT. Encoded protein: CSADEGLNTEAFF. The chain uses TRBV20-1 and TRBJ1-1; unclear D gene. Germline loops: CDR1 DFQATT, CDR2 SNEGSKA (reference sequence). V lost 5 bases, J lost 0 bases, and 10 bases lay in between. The CDR3 loop spans 13 amino acids.

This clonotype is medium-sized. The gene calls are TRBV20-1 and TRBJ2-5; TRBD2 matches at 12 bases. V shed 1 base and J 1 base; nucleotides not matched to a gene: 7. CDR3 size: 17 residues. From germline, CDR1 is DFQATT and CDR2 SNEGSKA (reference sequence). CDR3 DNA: TGCAGTGCTAGAGGCCTAGCGGGAGGGAGCTTCCAAGAGACCCAGTACTTC. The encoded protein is CSARGLAGGSFQETQYF.

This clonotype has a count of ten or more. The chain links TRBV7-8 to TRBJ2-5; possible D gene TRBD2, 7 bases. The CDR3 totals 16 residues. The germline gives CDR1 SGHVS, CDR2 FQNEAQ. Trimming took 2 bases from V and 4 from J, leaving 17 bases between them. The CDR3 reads CASSLPTGEGVETQYF. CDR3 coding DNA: TGTGCCAGCAGCTTACCCACCGGGGAGGGGGTAGAGACCCAGTACTTC. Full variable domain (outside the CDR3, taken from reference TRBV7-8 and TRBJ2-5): GAGVSQSPRYKVAKRGQDVALRCDPISGHVSLFWYQQALGQGPEFLTYFQNEAQLDKSGLPSDRFFAERPEGSVSTLKIQRTQQEDSAVYLCASSLPTGEGVETQYFGPGTRLLVL.

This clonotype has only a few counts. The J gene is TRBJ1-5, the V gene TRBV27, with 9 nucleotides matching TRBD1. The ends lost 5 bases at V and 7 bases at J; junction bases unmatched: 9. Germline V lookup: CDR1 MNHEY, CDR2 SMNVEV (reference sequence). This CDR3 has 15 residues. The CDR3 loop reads CASSGTGGVGQPQHF. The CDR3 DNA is TGTGCCAGCAGTGGTACAGGGGGCGTTGGGCAGCCCCAGCATTTT.

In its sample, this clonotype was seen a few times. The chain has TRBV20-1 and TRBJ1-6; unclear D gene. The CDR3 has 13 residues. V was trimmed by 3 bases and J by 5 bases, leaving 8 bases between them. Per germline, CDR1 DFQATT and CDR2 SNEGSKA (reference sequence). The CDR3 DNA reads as TGCAGTGCTAGGGGAATCGATAATTCACCCCTCCACTTT. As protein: CSARGIDNSPLHF.

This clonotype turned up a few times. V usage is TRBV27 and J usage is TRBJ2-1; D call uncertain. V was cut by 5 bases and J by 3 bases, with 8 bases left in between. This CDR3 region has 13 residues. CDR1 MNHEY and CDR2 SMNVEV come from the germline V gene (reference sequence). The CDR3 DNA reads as TGTGCCAGCAGTGTGTTCGTCTACAATGAGCAGTTCTTC. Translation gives CASSVFVYNEQFF.

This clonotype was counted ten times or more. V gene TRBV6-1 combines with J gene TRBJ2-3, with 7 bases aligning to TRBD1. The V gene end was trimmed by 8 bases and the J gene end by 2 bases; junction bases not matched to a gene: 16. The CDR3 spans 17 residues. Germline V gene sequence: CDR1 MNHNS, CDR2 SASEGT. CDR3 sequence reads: CASRRVTGMGTTDTQYF. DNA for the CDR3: TGTGCCAGCCGCAGGGTGACAGGGATGGGGACCACAGATACGCAGTATTTT.

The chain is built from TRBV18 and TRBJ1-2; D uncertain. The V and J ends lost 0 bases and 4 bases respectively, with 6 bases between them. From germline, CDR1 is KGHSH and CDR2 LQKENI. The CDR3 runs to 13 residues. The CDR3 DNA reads TGTGCCAGCTCACCACCGGGCCCCTATGGCTACACCTTC. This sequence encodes CASSPPGPYGYTF. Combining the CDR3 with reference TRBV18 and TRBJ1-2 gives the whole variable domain NAGVMQNPRHLVRRRGQEARLRCSPMKGHSHVYWYRQLPEEGLKFMVYLQKENIIDESGMPKERFSAEFPKEGPSILRIQQVVRGDSAAYFCASSPPGPYGYTFGSGTRLTVV.

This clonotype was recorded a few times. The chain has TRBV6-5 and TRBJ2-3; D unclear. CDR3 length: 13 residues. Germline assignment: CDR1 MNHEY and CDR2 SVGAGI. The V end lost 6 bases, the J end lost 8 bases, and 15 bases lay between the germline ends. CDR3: CASRTRPRATQYF. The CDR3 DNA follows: TGTGCCAGCAGAACCCGACCGCGCGCTACGCAGTATTTT.

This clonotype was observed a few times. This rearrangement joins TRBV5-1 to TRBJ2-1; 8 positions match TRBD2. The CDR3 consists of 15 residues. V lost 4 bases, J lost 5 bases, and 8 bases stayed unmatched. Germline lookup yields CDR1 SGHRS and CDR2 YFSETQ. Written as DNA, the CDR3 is TGCGCCAGCAGCCCGGGGGGGAGGGGACACAATGAGCAGTTCTTC. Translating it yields CASSPGGRGHNEQFF.